A selection of T cell receptor beta chains follows, all from one sample in a study of sequential checkpoint blockade in melanoma. Clones were read by immunoSEQ multiplex PCR, and TCRdb kept only the in-frame ones, dropping some. The sample consists of 15,000 to 20,000 clones, more than 60% of them appearing once. The sample in question was CD8+ T cells sorted from blood (inferred from file names), obtained from a patient given nivolumab and ipilimumab in sequence. The source is a human donor with melanoma. Each CDR3 is given with its conserved first and last residue. The D gene is left open where the match is weak. The listing skips clone size in some rows; elsewhere it reads once, few, many or a size class.

cdr3_nt: TGTGCCAGCAGCGTCCATGGGGGGGGCGGCACAGATACGCAGTATTTT
cdr3_aa: CASSVHGGGGTDTQYF
clone_size: NA
d_call: NA
j_call: TRBJ2-3
v_call: TRBV9

cdr3_nt: TGTGCCAGCAGTTCCAGGACAGGTGAACGGCCCGGGGAGCTGTTTTTT
cdr3_aa: CASSSRTGERPGELFF
clone_size: NA
d_call: TRBD1
j_call: TRBJ2-2
v_call: TRBV2

cdr3_nt: TGTGCCAGTAGTATAGTTAACAGGGAATCCACTAACTATGGCTACACCTTC
cdr3_aa: CASSIVNRESTNYGYTF
clone_size: NA
d_call: NA
j_call: TRBJ1-2
v_call: TRBV19

cdr3_nt: TGTGCCAGCAGCTTTCGGGGGGCGCGGGGCTACACCTTC
cdr3_aa: CASSFRGARGYTF
clone_size: NA
d_call: NA
j_call: TRBJ1-2
v_call: TRBV5-4

cdr3_nt: TGTGCCAGCAGCGACCAACACGGGACAGGAGGGGCCAATGAGCAGTTCTTC
cdr3_aa: CASSDQHGTGGANEQFF
clone_size: NA
d_call: TRBD1
j_call: TRBJ2-1
v_call: TRBV9

cdr3_nt: TGTGCCAGTAGTATCCTGGCAGGGGTCAACACTGAAGCTTTCTTT
cdr3_aa: CASSILAGVNTEAFF
clone_size: few
d_call: NA
j_call: TRBJ1-1
v_call: TRBV19

cdr3_nt: TGTGCCAGCAGCTTAACCAGCGGGGCTAACAATGAGCAGTTCTTC
cdr3_aa: CASSLTSGANNEQFF
clone_size: NA
d_call: TRBD2
j_call: TRBJ2-1
v_call: TRBV7-9

cdr3_nt: TGCGCCAGCAGCCAGGTCCACGGTAATGAAAAACTGTTTTTT
cdr3_aa: CASSQVHGNEKLFF
clone_size: once
d_call: NA
j_call: TRBJ1-4
v_call: TRBV4-3

cdr3_nt: TGCGCCAGCAGTAGGGACAGGGGTAGCACAGATACGCAGTATTTT
cdr3_aa: CASSRDRGSTDTQYF
clone_size: NA
d_call: TRBD1
j_call: TRBJ2-3
v_call: TRBV5-1

cdr3_nt: TGTGCCACCAGCAGAGCCGAGGGGGACACAGATACGCAGTATTTT
cdr3_aa: CATSRAEGDTDTQYF
clone_size: NA
d_call: NA
j_call: TRBJ2-3
v_call: TRBV15

cdr3_nt: TGTGCCAGCAGCTTAGATTTCATGAATTCACCCCTCCACTTT
cdr3_aa: CASSLDFMNSPLHF
clone_size: NA
d_call: NA
j_call: TRBJ1-6
v_call: TRBV13

cdr3_nt: TGTGCCAGCAGCCCCGCACCCCCGGGACACGAGGACCACGAGCAGTACTTC
cdr3_aa: CASSPAPPGHEDHEQYF
clone_size: few
d_call: NA
j_call: TRBJ2-7
v_call: TRBV7-6

cdr3_nt: TGTGCCAGCAGCTTTCAGGGAGGGGGAGAGACCCAGTACTTC
cdr3_aa: CASSFQGGGETQYF
clone_size: NA
d_call: NA
j_call: TRBJ2-5
v_call: TRBV5-4

cdr3_nt: TGTGCCAGCAGTTTATTTCTAGGCGGGAGCACAGATACGCAGTATTTT
cdr3_aa: CASSLFLGGSTDTQYF
clone_size: NA
d_call: NA
j_call: TRBJ2-3
v_call: TRBV27

cdr3_nt: TGTGCCAGCAGTGAATTTGAGGCAAATAACTATGGCTACACCTTC
cdr3_aa: CASSEFEANNYGYTF
clone_size: NA
d_call: NA
j_call: TRBJ1-2
v_call: TRBV6-1

cdr3_nt: TGTGCCAGCAGCTCAACAGGGATAATCGCCTACGAGCAGTACTTC
cdr3_aa: CASSSTGIIAYEQYF
clone_size: NA
d_call: NA
j_call: TRBJ2-7
v_call: TRBV7-9

cdr3_nt: TGTGCCAGCAGTTACCGGATGCCAGGGTTTAACTATGGCTACACCTTC
cdr3_aa: CASSYRMPGFNYGYTF
clone_size: NA
d_call: NA
j_call: TRBJ1-2
v_call: TRBV6-5

cdr3_nt: TGTGCCAGCAGCCAAGATCTTTTGGGAGACTATGGCTACACCTTC
cdr3_aa: CASSQDLLGDYGYTF
clone_size: NA
d_call: NA
j_call: TRBJ1-2
v_call: TRBV4-2

cdr3_nt: TGTGCCAGCAGTTCCGACACTTTCCAAGAGACCCAGTACTTC
cdr3_aa: CASSSDTFQETQYF
clone_size: NA
d_call: NA
j_call: TRBJ2-5
v_call: TRBV7-9

cdr3_nt: TGTGCCAGCAGCCTCCACAGGGTTAGCAACGAGCAGTACTTC
cdr3_aa: CASSLHRVSNEQYF
clone_size: NA
d_call: NA
j_call: TRBJ2-7
v_call: TRBV9

cdr3_nt: TGTGCCAGCAGTGACTCGAGAGCTCTTACAGGGGTGAACACTGAAGCTTTCTTT
cdr3_aa: CASSDSRALTGVNTEAFF
clone_size: NA
d_call: TRBD1
j_call: TRBJ1-1
v_call: TRBV6-4

cdr3_nt: TGTGCCAGCAGTTTTAAAGGACAGGGCTCCTACGAGCAGTACTTC
cdr3_aa: CASSFKGQGSYEQYF
clone_size: NA
d_call: TRBD1
j_call: TRBJ2-7
v_call: TRBV27

cdr3_nt: TGTGCCAGCAGCCAAGTCGGACTTTCGAGGGCGGAAGCTTTCTTT
cdr3_aa: CASSQVGLSRAEAFF
clone_size: NA
d_call: NA
j_call: TRBJ1-1
v_call: TRBV14

cdr3_nt: TGTGCCAGCAGCTTGGGGGGGAGGGCCCTCCACTTT
cdr3_aa: CASSLGGRALHF
clone_size: NA
d_call: NA
j_call: TRBJ1-6
v_call: TRBV5-4

cdr3_nt: TGCGCCAGCAGCCTTGAACCATCCCCTAGTAACTATGGCTACACCTTC
cdr3_aa: CASSLEPSPSNYGYTF
clone_size: NA
d_call: NA
j_call: TRBJ1-2
v_call: TRBV4-3

cdr3_nt: TGCAGTGCGCCGACAGGAAACATTCAGTACTTC
cdr3_aa: CSAPTGNIQYF
clone_size: few
d_call: NA
j_call: TRBJ2-4
v_call: TRBV20-1

cdr3_nt: TGTGCCAGCAGTCAGAGGGAGTCCTACAATGAGCAGTTCTTC
cdr3_aa: CASSQRESYNEQFF
clone_size: NA
d_call: NA
j_call: TRBJ2-1
v_call: TRBV6-1

cdr3_nt: TGTGCCAGAGCGCCCTGGGGCAGGGGAAGCAATCAGCCCCAGCATTTT
cdr3_aa: CARAPWGRGSNQPQHF
clone_size: few
d_call: NA
j_call: TRBJ1-5
v_call: TRBV19

cdr3_nt: TGTGCCAGCAGCGTACAGGGGGCTTATCAGCCCCAGCATTTT
cdr3_aa: CASSVQGAYQPQHF
clone_size: NA
d_call: TRBD1
j_call: TRBJ1-5
v_call: TRBV6-6

cdr3_nt: TGTGCCAGCAGTTATTTTTTTGTACAGATGAACACTGAAGCTTTCTTT
cdr3_aa: CASSYFFVQMNTEAFF
clone_size: once
d_call: NA
j_call: TRBJ1-1
v_call: TRBV28

cdr3_nt: TGTGCCAGCAGTTTCGGACAGCCGAATTCACCCCTCCACTTT
cdr3_aa: CASSFGQPNSPLHF
clone_size: NA
d_call: NA
j_call: TRBJ1-6
v_call: TRBV27

cdr3_nt: TGTGCCAGCAGCCACCGGGACAGGGCCTATGGCTACACCTTC
cdr3_aa: CASSHRDRAYGYTF
clone_size: NA
d_call: TRBD1
j_call: TRBJ1-2
v_call: TRBV11-2

cdr3_nt: TGTGCCAGCAGCGTAGGCGGCAGGGGTCTTGGAGAGACCCAGTACTTC
cdr3_aa: CASSVGGRGLGETQYF
clone_size: medium-sized
d_call: NA
j_call: TRBJ2-5
v_call: TRBV9

cdr3_nt: TGCAGCGTTGATCCGGTTACGGGGACAGATACGCAGTATTTT
cdr3_aa: CSVDPVTGTDTQYF
clone_size: NA
d_call: NA
j_call: TRBJ2-3
v_call: TRBV29-1

cdr3_nt: TGTGCCAGCAGCTTCGGCGGGGAGCTGTTTTTT
cdr3_aa: CASSFGGELFF
clone_size: NA
d_call: NA
j_call: TRBJ2-2
v_call: TRBV5-6

cdr3_nt: TGTGCCAGCAGTCTGTCTTTCCTATCCTACGAGCAGTACTTC
cdr3_aa: CASSLSFLSYEQYF
clone_size: NA
d_call: NA
j_call: TRBJ2-7
v_call: TRBV27

cdr3_nt: TGTGCCAGCAGCTTACTGGCGGGGCATCCCTATGGCTACACCTTC
cdr3_aa: CASSLLAGHPYGYTF
clone_size: NA
d_call: NA
j_call: TRBJ1-2
v_call: TRBV7-9

cdr3_nt: TGTGCCAGCAGCTTAGATGAGGGCGAAGGGTTTTTCGGCTACACCTTC
cdr3_aa: CASSLDEGEGFFGYTF
clone_size: NA
d_call: NA
j_call: TRBJ1-2
v_call: TRBV7-6

cdr3_nt: TGTGCCAGCAGCATAGTGGGACAGGGGATAAATGAGCAGTTCTTC
cdr3_aa: CASSIVGQGINEQFF
clone_size: NA
d_call: TRBD1
j_call: TRBJ2-1
v_call: TRBV9

cdr3_nt: TGTGCCAGCAGCCCCGGACTAGCGGGCACAGATACGCAGTATTTT
cdr3_aa: CASSPGLAGTDTQYF
clone_size: NA
d_call: TRBD2
j_call: TRBJ2-3
v_call: TRBV13

cdr3_nt: TGTGCCAGTAGTACCCAAGGACAGACCTATGGCTACACCTTC
cdr3_aa: CASSTQGQTYGYTF
clone_size: NA
d_call: NA
j_call: TRBJ1-2
v_call: TRBV19

cdr3_nt: TGTGCCAGCAGCAAAAACGCAGGGGCAACCGGGGAGCTGTTTTTT
cdr3_aa: CASSKNAGATGELFF
clone_size: once
d_call: NA
j_call: TRBJ2-2
v_call: TRBV21-1

cdr3_nt: TGTGCCAGCAGCCCGGGGGGCCATGAGCAGTTCTTC
cdr3_aa: CASSPGGHEQFF
clone_size: NA
d_call: NA
j_call: TRBJ2-1
v_call: TRBV5-3

cdr3_nt: TGTGCCAGCAGTTTAAGCGAAACCTACGAGCAGTACTTC
cdr3_aa: CASSLSETYEQYF
clone_size: once
d_call: NA
j_call: TRBJ2-7
v_call: TRBV27

cdr3_nt: TGTGCCAGTAGTGTCCACTTCCTTCAACTAGCTAGCACCGGGGAGCTGTTTTTT
cdr3_aa: CASSVHFLQLASTGELFF
clone_size: NA
d_call: NA
j_call: TRBJ2-2
v_call: TRBV19

cdr3_nt: TGTGCCAGCAGCCCGAGGGCTCAGGGGGCGGCCGAGCAGTACTTC
cdr3_aa: CASSPRAQGAAEQYF
clone_size: NA
d_call: TRBD1
j_call: TRBJ2-7
v_call: TRBV4-2

cdr3_nt: TGTGCCAGCAGCCATGGAGCAGGGGGCGCTGAGCAGTTCTTC
cdr3_aa: CASSHGAGGAEQFF
clone_size: NA
d_call: TRBD1
j_call: TRBJ2-1
v_call: TRBV7-3

cdr3_nt: TGTGCCAGCAGTTACGGTCAGGGAGGGAGAAATGAGCAGTTCTTC
cdr3_aa: CASSYGQGGRNEQFF
clone_size: NA
d_call: TRBD2
j_call: TRBJ2-1
v_call: TRBV27

cdr3_nt: TGTGCCAGCAGTCCAGGGGCTGATGAGCAGTTCTTC
cdr3_aa: CASSPGADEQFF
clone_size: medium-sized
d_call: NA
j_call: TRBJ2-1
v_call: TRBV2

cdr3_nt: TGCGCCAGCAGCCCAGCTCAAGGCGGACTCAGCACAGATACGCAGTATTTT
cdr3_aa: CASSPAQGGLSTDTQYF
clone_size: NA
d_call: NA
j_call: TRBJ2-3
v_call: TRBV4-1

cdr3_nt: TGTGCCAGCAGCTTCCCACTACCAGCGGGCCTCACAGATACGCAGTATTTT
cdr3_aa: CASSFPLPAGLTDTQYF
clone_size: once
d_call: NA
j_call: TRBJ2-3
v_call: TRBV4-2